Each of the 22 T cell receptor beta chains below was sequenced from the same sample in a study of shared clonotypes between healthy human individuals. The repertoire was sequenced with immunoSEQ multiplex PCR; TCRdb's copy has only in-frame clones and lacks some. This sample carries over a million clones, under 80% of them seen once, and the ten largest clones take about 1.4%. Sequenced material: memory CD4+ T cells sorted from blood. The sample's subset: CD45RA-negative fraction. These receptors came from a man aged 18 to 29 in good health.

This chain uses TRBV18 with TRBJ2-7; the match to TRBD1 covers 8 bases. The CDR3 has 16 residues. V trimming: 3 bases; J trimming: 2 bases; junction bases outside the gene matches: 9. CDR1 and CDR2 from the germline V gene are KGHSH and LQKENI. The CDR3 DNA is TGTGCCAGCTCACCTCCTGGACAGGGCCGTACCTACGAGCAGTACTTC. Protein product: CASSPPGQGRTYEQYF.

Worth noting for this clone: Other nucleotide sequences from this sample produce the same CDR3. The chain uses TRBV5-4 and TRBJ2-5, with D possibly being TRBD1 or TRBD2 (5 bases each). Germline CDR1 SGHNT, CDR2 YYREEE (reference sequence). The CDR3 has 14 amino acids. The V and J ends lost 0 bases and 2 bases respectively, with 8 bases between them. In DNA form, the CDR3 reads TGTGCCAGCAGCTTGGGAGGGGTACAAGAGACCCAGTACTTC. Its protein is CASSLGGVQETQYF.

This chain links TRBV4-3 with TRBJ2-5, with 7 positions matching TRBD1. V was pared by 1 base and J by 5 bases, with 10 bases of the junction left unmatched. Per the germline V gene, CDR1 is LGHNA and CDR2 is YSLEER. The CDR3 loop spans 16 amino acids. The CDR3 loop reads CASSQAQGPAWETQYF. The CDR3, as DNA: TGCGCCAGCAGCCAAGCACAGGGGCCTGCCTGGGAGACCCAGTACTTC.

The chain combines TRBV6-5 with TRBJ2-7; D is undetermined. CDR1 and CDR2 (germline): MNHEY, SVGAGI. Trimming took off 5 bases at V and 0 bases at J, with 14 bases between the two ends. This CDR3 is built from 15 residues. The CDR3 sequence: CASSHPKESSYEQYF. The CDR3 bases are TGTGCCAGCAGTCATCCTAAGGAGTCCTCCTACGAGCAGTACTTC.

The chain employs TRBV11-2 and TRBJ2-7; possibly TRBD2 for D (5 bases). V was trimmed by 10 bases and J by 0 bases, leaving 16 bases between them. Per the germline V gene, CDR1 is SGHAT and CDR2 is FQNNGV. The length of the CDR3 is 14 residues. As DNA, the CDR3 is TGTGCCACCCAGAGGAGGTCAAACTCCTACGAGCAGTACTTC. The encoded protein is CATQRRSNSYEQYF.

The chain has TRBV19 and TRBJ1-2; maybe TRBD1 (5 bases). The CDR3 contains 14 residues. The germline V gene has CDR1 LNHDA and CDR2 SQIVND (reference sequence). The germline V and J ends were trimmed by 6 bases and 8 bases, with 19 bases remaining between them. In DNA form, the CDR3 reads TGTGCCAGTAGCGGTCTGGTCGCTGGGGGAGGCTACACCTTC. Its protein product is CASSGLVAGGGYTF.

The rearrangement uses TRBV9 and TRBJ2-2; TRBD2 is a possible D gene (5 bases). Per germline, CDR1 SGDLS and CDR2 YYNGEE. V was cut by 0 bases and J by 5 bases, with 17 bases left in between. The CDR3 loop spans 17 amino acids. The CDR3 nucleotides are TGTGCCAGCAGCGTAGGTGCGGGCCTGACCTCTACCGGGGAGCTGTTTTTT. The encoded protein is CASSVGAGLTSTGELFF.

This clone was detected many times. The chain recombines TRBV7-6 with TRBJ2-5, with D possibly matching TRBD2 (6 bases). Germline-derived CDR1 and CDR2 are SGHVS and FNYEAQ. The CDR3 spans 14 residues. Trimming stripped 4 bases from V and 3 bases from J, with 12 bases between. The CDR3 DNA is TGTGCCAGCAGCTCCCGGGGGAGGAAAGAGACCCAGTACTTC. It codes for CASSSRGRKETQYF.

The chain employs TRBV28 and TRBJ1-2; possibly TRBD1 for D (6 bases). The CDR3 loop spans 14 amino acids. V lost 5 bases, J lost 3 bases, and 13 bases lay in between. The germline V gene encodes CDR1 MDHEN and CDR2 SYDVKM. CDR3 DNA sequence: TGTGCCAGCAGTCTTAACAGGGCCTACTATGGCTACACCTTC. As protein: CASSLNRAYYGYTF.

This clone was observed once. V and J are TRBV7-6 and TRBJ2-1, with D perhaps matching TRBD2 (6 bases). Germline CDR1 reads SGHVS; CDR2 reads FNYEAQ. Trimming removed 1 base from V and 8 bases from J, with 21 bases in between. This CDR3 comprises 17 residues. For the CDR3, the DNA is TGTGCCAGCAGCTTAGTTGGTAGTGGGACTTCTTCGGATGAGCAGTTCTTC. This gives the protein CASSLVGSGTSSDEQFF.

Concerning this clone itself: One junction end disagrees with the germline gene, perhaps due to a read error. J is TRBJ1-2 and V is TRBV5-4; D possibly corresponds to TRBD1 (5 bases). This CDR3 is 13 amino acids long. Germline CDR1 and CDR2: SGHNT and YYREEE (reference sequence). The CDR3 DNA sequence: TGTGCCAGCAGCTTGGCGGACGGGACTATGGTTAGCTTC. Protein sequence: CASSLADGTMVSF.

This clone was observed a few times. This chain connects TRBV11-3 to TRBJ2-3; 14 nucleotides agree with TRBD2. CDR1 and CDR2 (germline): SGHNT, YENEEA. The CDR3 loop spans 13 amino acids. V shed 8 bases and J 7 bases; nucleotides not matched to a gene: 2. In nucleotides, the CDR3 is TGTGCCAGCGGACTAGCGGGGGGTAATACGCAGTATTTT. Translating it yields CASGLAGGNTQYF.

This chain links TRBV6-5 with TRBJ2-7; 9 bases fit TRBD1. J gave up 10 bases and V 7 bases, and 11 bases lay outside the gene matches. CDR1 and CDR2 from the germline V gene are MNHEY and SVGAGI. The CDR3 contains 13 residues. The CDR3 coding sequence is TGTGCCAGCATCCCGACAGGGGGAGGTGTTCAGTACTTC. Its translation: CASIPTGGGVQYF.

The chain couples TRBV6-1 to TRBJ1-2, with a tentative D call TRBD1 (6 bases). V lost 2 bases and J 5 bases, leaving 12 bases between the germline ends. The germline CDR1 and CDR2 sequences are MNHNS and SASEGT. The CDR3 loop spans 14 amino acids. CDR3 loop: CASSEQQGPYGYTF. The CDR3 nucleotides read TGTGCCAGCAGTGAACAACAGGGCCCATATGGCTACACCTTC.

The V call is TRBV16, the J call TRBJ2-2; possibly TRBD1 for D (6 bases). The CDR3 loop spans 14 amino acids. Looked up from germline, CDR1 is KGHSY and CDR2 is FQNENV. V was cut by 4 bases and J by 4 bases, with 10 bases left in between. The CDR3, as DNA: TGTGCCAGCAGCCTACAGGGTATCACCGGGGAGCTGTTTTTT. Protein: CASSLQGITGELFF.

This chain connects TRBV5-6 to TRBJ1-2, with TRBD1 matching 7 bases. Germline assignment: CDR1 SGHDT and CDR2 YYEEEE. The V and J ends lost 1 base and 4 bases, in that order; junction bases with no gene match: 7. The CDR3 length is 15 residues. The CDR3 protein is CASSLLSGGSYGYTF. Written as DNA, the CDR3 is TGTGCCAGCAGCTTGTTGTCAGGGGGGAGCTATGGCTACACCTTC.

CDR3 coding DNA: TGTGCCAGCGCTGGCGGGCGGGGCCCCTACGAGCAGTACTTC. Encoded protein: CASAGGRGPYEQYF. J is TRBJ2-7 and V is TRBV2, with D maybe TRBD2 (6 bases). V was trimmed by 8 bases and J by 2 bases, leaving 16 bases between them. CDR1 is SNHLY and CDR2 is FYNNEI in the germline V gene. CDR3 length equals 14 residues.

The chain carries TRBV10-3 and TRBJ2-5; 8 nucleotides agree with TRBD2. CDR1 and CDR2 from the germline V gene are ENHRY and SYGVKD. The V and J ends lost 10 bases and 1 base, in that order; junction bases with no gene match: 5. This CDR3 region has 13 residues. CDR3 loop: CATGGAVQETQYF. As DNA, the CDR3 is TGTGCCACGGGGGGGGCGGTCCAAGAGACCCAGTACTTC.

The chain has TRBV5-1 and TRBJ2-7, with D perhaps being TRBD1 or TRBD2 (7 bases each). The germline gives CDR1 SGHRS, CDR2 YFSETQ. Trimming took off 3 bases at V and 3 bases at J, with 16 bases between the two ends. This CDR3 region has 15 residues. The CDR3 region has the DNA TGCGCCAGCAGCTCGGTGCGGGGGACAGACTACGAGCAGTACTTC. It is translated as CASSSVRGTDYEQYF.

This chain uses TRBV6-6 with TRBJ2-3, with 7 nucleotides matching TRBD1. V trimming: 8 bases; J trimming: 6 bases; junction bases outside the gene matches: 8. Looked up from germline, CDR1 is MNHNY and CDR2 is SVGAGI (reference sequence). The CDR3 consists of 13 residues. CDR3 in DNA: TGTGCCAGCTCCCAGGGGGTAGGGGATACGCAGTATTTT. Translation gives CASSQGVGDTQYF.

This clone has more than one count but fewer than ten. DNA for the CDR3: TGTGCCACCAAGGGTGAGGGCACTGAAGCTTTCTTT. Its protein product is CATKGEGTEAFF. The rearrangement links TRBV2 to TRBJ1-1; D is ambiguous. Germline V CDR1 and CDR2: SNHLY, FYNNEI. The CDR3 runs to 12 residues. V dropped 10 bases and J dropped 4 bases, with 13 bases sitting between them. Supplemented by reference TRBV2 and TRBJ1-1, the full variable domain reads EPEVTQTPSHQVTQMGQEVILRCVPISNHLYFYWYRQILGQKVEFLVSFYNNEISEKSEIFDDQFSVERPDGSNFTLKIRSTKLEDSAMYFCATKGEGTEAFFGQGTRLTVV.

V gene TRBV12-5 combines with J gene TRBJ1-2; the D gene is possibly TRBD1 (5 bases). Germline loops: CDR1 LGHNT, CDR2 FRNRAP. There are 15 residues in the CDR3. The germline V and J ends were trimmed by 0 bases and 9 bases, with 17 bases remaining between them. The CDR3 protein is CASGLVLGQGGSYTF. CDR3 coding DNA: TGTGCTAGTGGTTTGGTCCTCGGTCAGGGCGGTAGCTACACCTTC.